This TCR beta chain was documented in a study of regulatory T cells in long-lasting Graves disease. Study-level points and caveats: Fewer public clonotypes were shared by new patients (over 950) than by persistent patients (2,741).

Time point reported: persistent/refractory GD, antithyroid drugs over 5 years with positive TRAb. After RNA was extracted from PBMCs, the TCR library was made from it. The patients included were those that came from an endocrinology department in Xi'an, China. Blood from the periphery, about 9.2 milliliters in all, was drawn into EDTA tubes. Comment on this clonotype: Its antigen is not identified. One junction end disagrees with the germline gene, perhaps due to a read error.

HTBI primers from iRepertoire and Arm-PCR of CDR3 regions yielded the TCR beta libraries. Using its own MiXCR run on the multiplex PCR reads, TCRdb lists one record per CDR3 protein. This sample has 310,000 or so distinct CDR3 sequences, with roughly a fifth found just once. The germline gives CDR1 DFQATT, CDR2 SNEGSKA (reference sequence). The CDR3 contains 14 residues. The V and J genes are TRBV20-1 and TRBJ1-1; 7 positions match TRBD1. The sequenced sample was peripheral blood mononuclear cells (PBMCs), obtained when the disease was refractory, from a patient treated with antithyroid drugs. The receptor comes from a female donor with Graves disease. In DNA form, the CDR3 reads TGCAATGCTAGACACGACAGGGCCGGCACTGAAGCTTTCTTT. Its translation: CNARHDRAGTEAFF.